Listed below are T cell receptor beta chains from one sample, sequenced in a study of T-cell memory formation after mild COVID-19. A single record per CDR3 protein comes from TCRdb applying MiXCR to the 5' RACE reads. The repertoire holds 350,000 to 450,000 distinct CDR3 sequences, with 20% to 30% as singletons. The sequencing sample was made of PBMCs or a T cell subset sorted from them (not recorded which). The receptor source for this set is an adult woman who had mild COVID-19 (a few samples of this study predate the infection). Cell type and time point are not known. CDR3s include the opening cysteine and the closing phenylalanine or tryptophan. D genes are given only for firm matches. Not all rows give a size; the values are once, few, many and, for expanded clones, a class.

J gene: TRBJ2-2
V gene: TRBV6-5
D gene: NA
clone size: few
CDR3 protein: CASSFGTQGTGELFF
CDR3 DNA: TGTGCCAGCAGTTTCGGGACTCAGGGCACCGGGGAGCTGTTTTTT

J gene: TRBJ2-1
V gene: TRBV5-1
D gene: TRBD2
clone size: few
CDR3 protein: CASSFSGGAAYNEQFF
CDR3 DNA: TGCGCCAGCAGCTTTAGCGGGGGGGCCGCCTACAATGAGCAGTTCTTC

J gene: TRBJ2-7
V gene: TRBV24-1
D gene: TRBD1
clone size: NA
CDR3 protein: CATSDRETGGDEQYF
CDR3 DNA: TGTGCCACCAGTGACCGGGAGACAGGGGGCGACGAGCAGTACTTC

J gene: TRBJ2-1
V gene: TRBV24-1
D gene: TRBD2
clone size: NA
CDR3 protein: CATSAVAASGSYNEQFF
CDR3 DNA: TGTGCCACCAGTGCCGTAGCGGCTAGCGGTTCCTACAATGAGCAGTTCTTC

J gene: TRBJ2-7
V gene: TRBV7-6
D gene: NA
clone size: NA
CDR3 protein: CASSQEEGGAALEQYF
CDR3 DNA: TGTGCCAGCAGCCAGGAAGAGGGAGGCGCGGCCCTTGAGCAGTACTTC

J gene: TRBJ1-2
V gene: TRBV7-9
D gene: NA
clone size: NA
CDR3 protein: CASSFELAVDYGYTF
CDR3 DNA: TGTGCCAGCAGCTTTGAACTGGCAGTAGACTATGGCTACACCTTC

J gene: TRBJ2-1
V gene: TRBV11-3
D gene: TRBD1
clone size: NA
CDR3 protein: CASSLVGARGNEQFF
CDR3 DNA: TGTGCCAGCAGCTTAGTTGGGGCCAGGGGGAATGAGCAGTTCTTC

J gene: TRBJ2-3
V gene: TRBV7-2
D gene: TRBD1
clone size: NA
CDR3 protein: CASSPYEGTGGSGAQYF
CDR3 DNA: TGTGCCAGCAGCCCCTATGAAGGGACAGGTGGGTCTGGGGCGCAGTATTTT

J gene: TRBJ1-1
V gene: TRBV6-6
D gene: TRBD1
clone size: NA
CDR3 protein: CASSYSGQPNTEAFF
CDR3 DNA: TGTGCCAGCAGTTACTCGGGACAGCCGAACACTGAAGCTTTCTTT

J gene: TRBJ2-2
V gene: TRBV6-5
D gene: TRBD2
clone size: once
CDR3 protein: CASRTLAGGNTGELFF
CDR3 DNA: TGTGCCAGCAGAACACTAGCGGGAGGCAACACCGGGGAGCTGTTTTTT

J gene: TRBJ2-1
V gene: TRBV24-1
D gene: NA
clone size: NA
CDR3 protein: CATSDRPDFLNHNEQFF
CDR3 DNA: TGTGCCACCAGTGATCGCCCGGACTTCCTCAATCACAATGAGCAGTTCTTC

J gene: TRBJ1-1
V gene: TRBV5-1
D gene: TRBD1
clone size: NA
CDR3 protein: CASSRLGTGVENTEAFF
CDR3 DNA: TGCGCCAGCAGCCGACTCGGGACAGGGGTCGAGAACACTGAAGCTTTCTTT

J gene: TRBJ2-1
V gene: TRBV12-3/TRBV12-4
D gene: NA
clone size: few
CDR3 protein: CASSIPQGLGYNEQFF
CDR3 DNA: TGTGCCAGCAGTATCCCACAGGGACTCGGATACAATGAGCAGTTCTTC

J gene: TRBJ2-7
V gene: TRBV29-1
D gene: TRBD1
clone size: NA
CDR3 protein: CSVAFSGGHYEQYF
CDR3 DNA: TGCAGCGTTGCATTCTCAGGGGGCCACTACGAGCAGTACTTC

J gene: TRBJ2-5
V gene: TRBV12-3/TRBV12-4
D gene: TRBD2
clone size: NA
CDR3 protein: CASSRLATAQETQYF
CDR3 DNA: TGTGCCAGCAGCCGACTAGCTACGGCCCAAGAGACCCAGTACTTC

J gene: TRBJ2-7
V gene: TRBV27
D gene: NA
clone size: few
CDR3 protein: CASSLAGRVIYEQYF
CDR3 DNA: TGTGCCAGCAGTTTGGCAGGGCGGGTTATCTACGAGCAGTACTTC

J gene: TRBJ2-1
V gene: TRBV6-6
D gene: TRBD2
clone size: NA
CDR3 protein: CASSYTLAGGSLYNEQFF
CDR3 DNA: TGTGCCAGCAGTTACACCCTAGCGGGGGGATCCCTCTACAATGAGCAGTTCTTC

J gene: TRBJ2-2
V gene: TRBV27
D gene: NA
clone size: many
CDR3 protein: CASSFAGNTGELFF
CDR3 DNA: TGTGCCAGCAGTTTTGCAGGGAACACCGGGGAGCTGTTTTTT

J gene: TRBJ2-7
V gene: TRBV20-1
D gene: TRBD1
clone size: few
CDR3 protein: CSAREGRGPPYEQYF
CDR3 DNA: TGCAGTGCTAGAGAAGGCAGGGGGCCCCCCTACGAGCAGTACTTC

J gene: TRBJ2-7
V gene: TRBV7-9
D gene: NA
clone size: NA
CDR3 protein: CASSLGSFEQYF
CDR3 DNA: TGTGCCAGCAGCCTCGGGAGTTTTGAGCAGTACTTC

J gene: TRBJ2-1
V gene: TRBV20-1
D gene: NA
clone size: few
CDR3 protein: CSASTRDLSYNEQFF
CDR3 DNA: TGCAGTGCTTCAACTCGGGACCTCTCCTACAATGAGCAGTTCTTC

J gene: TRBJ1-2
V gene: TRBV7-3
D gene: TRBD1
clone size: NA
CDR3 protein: CASSLTGTGGVHGYTF
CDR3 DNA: TGTGCCAGCAGCTTAACGGGGACAGGGGGTGTACATGGCTACACCTTC

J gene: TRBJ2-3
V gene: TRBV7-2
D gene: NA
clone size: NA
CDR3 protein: CASSLEGATLSTDTQYF
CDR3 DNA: TGTGCCAGCAGCTTAGAGGGAGCCACCCTTAGCACAGATACGCAGTATTTT

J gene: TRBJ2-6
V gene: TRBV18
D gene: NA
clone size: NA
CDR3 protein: CATQSSGANVLTF
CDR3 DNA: TGTGCCACCCAGAGCTCTGGGGCCAACGTCCTGACTTTC

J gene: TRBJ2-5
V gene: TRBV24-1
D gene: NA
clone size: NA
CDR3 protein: CATQGGEETQYF
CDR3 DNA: TGTGCCACCCAGGGGGGGGAAGAGACCCAGTACTTC

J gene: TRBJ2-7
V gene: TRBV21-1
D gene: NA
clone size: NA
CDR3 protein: CASSPHHYEQYF
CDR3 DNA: TGTGCCAGCAGCCCACACCATTACGAGCAGTACTTC

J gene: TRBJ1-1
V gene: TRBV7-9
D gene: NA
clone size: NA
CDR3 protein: CASSLMGRVTDTEAFF
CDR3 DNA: TGTGCCAGCAGCTTAATGGGCAGGGTCACGGACACTGAAGCTTTCTTT

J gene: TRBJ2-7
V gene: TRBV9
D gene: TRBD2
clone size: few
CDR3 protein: CASSVAPSGGYEQYF
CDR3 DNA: TGTGCCAGCAGCGTAGCCCCTAGCGGCGGTTACGAGCAGTACTTC

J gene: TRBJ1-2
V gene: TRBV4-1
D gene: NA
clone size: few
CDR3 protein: CASSQDLVFGDGYTF
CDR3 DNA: TGCGCCAGCAGCCAAGATCTGGTGTTCGGAGACGGCTACACCTTC

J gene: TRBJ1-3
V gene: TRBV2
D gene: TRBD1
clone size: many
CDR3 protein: CASSYRQGASGNTIYF
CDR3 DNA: TGTGCCAGCAGTTATAGACAGGGGGCCTCTGGAAACACCATATATTTT

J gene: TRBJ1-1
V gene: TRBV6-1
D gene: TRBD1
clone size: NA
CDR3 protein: CASSGWGRTGETEAFF
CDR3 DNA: TGTGCCAGCAGTGGATGGGGAAGGACAGGGGAGACTGAAGCTTTCTTT

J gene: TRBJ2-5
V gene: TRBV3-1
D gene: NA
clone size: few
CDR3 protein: CASSQDFEAQETQYF
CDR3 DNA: TGTGCCAGCAGCCAAGATTTTGAGGCCCAAGAGACCCAGTACTTC

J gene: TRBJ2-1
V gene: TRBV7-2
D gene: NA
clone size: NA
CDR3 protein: CASSPKGQGKRIYNEQFF
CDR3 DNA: TGTGCCAGCAGCCCAAAGGGTCAGGGTAAGAGGATCTACAATGAGCAGTTCTTC

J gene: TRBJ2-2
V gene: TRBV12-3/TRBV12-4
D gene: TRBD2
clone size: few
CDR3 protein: CASSLGEGHTGELFF
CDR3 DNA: TGTGCCAGCAGTTTAGGGGAGGGGCACACCGGGGAGCTGTTTTTT

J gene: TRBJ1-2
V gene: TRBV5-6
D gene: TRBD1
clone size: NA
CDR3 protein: CASSVAGTGSYGYTF
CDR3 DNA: TGTGCCAGCAGCGTCGCCGGGACAGGAAGTTATGGCTACACCTTC

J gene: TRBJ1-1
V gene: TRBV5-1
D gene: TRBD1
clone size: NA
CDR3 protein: CASSSIQGDTEAFF
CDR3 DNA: TGCGCCAGCAGCTCGATACAGGGGGATACTGAAGCTTTCTTT

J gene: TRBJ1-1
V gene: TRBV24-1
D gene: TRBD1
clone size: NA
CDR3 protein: CATRGGGPGTEAFF
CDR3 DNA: TGTGCCACCAGAGGGGGCGGGCCGGGCACTGAAGCTTTCTTT

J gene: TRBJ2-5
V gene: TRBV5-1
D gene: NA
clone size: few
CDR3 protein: CASSLGAQTYQETQYF
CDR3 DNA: TGCGCCAGCAGCTTAGGAGCCCAGACGTACCAAGAGACCCAGTACTTC

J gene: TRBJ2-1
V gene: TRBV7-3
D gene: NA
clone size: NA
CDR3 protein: CASSTRQYNEQFF
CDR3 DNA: TGTGCCAGCAGCACAAGACAGTACAATGAGCAGTTCTTC

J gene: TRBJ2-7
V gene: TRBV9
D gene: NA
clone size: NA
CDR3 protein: CASSPGLTEQYF
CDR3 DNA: TGTGCCAGCAGCCCAGGACTTACCGAGCAGTACTTC

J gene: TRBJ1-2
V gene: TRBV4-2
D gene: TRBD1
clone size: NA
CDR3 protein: CASSHSPGQRGYTF
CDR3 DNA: TGTGCCAGCAGCCATTCGCCGGGACAGCGGGGCTACACCTTC

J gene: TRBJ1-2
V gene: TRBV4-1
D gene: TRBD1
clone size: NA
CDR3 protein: CASSHLVDRGDYGYTF
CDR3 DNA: TGCGCCAGCAGCCACCTTGTCGACAGGGGGGACTATGGCTACACCTTC

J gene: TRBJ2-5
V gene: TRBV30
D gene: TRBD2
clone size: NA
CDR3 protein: CAWSRASGRKGQETQYF
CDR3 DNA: TGTGCCTGGAGTAGAGCTAGCGGGAGAAAGGGCCAAGAGACCCAGTACTTC

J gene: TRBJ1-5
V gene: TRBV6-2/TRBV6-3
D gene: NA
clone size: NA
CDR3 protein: CASSYLKKRAVDQPQHF
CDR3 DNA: TGTGCCAGCAGTTACTTGAAGAAAAGGGCGGTGGATCAGCCCCAGCATTTT

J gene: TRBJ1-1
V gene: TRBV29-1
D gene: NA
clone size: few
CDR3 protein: CSVEGDKPEAFF
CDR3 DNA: TGCAGCGTTGAAGGCGACAAACCTGAAGCTTTCTTT

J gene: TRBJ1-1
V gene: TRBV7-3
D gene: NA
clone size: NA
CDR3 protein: CASSSKNGAFF
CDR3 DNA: TGTGCCAGCAGCTCCAAAAACGGAGCTTTCTTT

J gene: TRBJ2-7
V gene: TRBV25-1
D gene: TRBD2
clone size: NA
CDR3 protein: CASSASPGLAGYEQYF
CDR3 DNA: TGTGCCAGCAGTGCGTCTCCGGGACTAGCGGGATACGAGCAGTACTTC